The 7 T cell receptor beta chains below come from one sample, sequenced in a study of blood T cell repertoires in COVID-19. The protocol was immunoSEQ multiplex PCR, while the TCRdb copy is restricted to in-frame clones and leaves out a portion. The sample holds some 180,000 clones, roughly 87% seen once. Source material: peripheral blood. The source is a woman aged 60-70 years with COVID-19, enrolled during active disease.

The CDR3 DNA reads TGCGCCAGCAGCTTGGAGGGTTCTAGGGGCAATGAGCAGTTCTTC. Translated, it gives CASSLEGSRGNEQFF. The V and J genes are TRBV5-1 and TRBJ2-1; a possible D gene is TRBD1 (5 bases). The germline CDR1 and CDR2 sequences are SGHRS and YFSETQ. V lost 0 bases to trimming and J lost 6 bases, with 13 bases between them. This CDR3 is built from 15 residues.

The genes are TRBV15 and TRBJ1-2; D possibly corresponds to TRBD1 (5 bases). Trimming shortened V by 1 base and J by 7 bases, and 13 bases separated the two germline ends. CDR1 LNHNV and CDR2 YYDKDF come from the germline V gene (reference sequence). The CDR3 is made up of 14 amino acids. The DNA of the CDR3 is TGTGCCACCAGCAGAGGTCGGGGGGAGGGTGGCTACACCTTC. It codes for CATSRGRGEGGYTF.

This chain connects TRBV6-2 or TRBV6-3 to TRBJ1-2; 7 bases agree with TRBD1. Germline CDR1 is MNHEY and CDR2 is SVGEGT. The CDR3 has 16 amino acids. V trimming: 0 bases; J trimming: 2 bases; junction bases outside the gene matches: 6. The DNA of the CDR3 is TGTGCCAGCAGTTACTCGATCCAGGACAGGAACTATGGCTACACCTTC. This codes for CASSYSIQDRNYGYTF.

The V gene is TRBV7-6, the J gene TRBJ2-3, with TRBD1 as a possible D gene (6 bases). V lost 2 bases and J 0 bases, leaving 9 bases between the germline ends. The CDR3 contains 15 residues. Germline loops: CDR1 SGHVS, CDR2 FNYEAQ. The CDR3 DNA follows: TGTGCCAGCAGCTTAAGGGGGTACAGCACAGATACGCAGTATTTT. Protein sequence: CASSLRGYSTDTQYF.

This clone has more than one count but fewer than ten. The DNA for the CDR3 is TGTGCCAGCAGCTTGGTGCGGCAGGACAGGGGAAATGAGCAGTTCTTC. Protein: CASSLVRQDRGNEQFF. This chain joins TRBV5-8 and TRBJ2-1, with 9 positions matching TRBD1. Looked up from germline, CDR1 is SGHTS and CDR2 is YDEGEE. CDR3 length: 16 residues. The trim removed 0 bases at V and 7 bases at J, leaving 8 bases unmatched.

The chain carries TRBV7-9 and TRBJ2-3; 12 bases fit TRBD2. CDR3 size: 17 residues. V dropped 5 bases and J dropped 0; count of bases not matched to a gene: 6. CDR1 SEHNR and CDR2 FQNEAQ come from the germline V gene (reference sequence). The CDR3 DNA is TGTGCCAGCAGCCGCCGGACTAGCGGGGTTAGCACAGATACGCAGTATTTT. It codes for CASSRRTSGVSTDTQYF. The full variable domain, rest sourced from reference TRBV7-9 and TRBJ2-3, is DTGVSQNPRHKITKRGQNVTFRCDPISEHNRLYWYRQTLGQGPEFLTYFQNEAQLEKSRLLSDRFSAERPKGSFSTLEIQRTEQGDSAMYLCASSRRTSGVSTDTQYFGPGTRLTVL.

In DNA form, the CDR3 reads TGTGCCAGTAGCCAGTTCGGCGACCCGGGGAGCAATCAGCCCCAGCATTTT. Its protein is CASSQFGDPGSNQPQHF. V and J are TRBV19 and TRBJ1-5; D unclear. The CDR3 loop spans 17 amino acids. CDR1 and CDR2 (germline): LNHDA, SQIVND (reference sequence). V was cut by 6 bases and J by 1 base, with 19 bases left in between.